This is a list of T cell receptor beta chains from one sample in a study of T-cell memory formation after mild COVID-19. TCRdb re-analysed the 5' RACE reads in MiXCR, keeping a single row per CDR3 protein. The profile shows fewer than 250,000 distinct CDR3 sequences, around 19% of them singletons. The specimen sequenced was PBMCs or a T cell subset sorted from them (not recorded which). These receptors were obtained from an adult woman who had mild COVID-19 (a few samples of this study predate the infection). Cell type and time point are not known. Each CDR3 is given with its conserved first and last residue. Fields, in order: J gene, clone size, V gene, D gene, CDR3 DNA, CDR3 protein. The D gene is left open where the match is weak. Clone size is shown for a subset of rows, as once, few, many or a class of expanded clone.

TRBJ1-2,.,TRBV20-1,TRBD1,TGCAGTGCTAGAGAAGGGACAGGGGCATATGGCTACACCTTC,CSAREGTGAYGYTF
TRBJ1-5,.,TRBV27,.,TGTGCCTCCGCCCCCATGGGCAATCAGCCCCAGCATTTT,CASAPMGNQPQHF
TRBJ2-5,few,TRBV7-8,.,TGTGCCAGCAGCTTAGGACTGCTAGCTATGGCACTCCAAGAGACCCAGTACTTC,CASSLGLLAMALQETQYF
TRBJ2-2,few,TRBV6-2/TRBV6-3,TRBD2,TGTGCCAGCAGTTTCTCCCCCCTAGCGGGAGAAACCGGGGAGCTGTTTTTT,CASSFSPLAGETGELFF
TRBJ1-6,.,TRBV14,.,TGTGCCAGTAGAAGGGCCTCCTCCTATAATTCACCCCTCCACTTT,CASRRASSYNSPLHF
TRBJ2-6,.,TRBV4-1,TRBD1,TGCGCCAGCAGCCAAGCTGACAGGGGTGGGGCCAACGTCCTGACTTTC,CASSQADRGGANVLTF
TRBJ2-7,few,TRBV5-1,.,TGCGCCAGCAGCTTGGATTTTGGGCGGGCCTACGAGCAGTACTTC,CASSLDFGRAYEQYF
TRBJ2-1,.,TRBV4-3,TRBD2,TGCGCCAGCAGCCAAGATCCAGCGGGAGGGGGTCGAAATGAGCAGTTCTTC,CASSQDPAGGGRNEQFF
TRBJ1-2,.,TRBV29-1,.,TGCAGCGTTGAAGGGACAGCCGGTGGCTACACCTTC,CSVEGTAGGYTF
TRBJ2-7,.,TRBV5-1,.,TGCGCCAGCAGCACTGGGGAAAGGCAGTACTTC,CASSTGERQYF
TRBJ1-2,.,TRBV4-1,TRBD1,TGCGCCAGCAGCCAAGCAGCCGACAGGGTGAACTATGGCTACACCTTC,CASSQAADRVNYGYTF
TRBJ2-3,.,TRBV7-9,.,TGTGCCAGCAGCCGGATCAACGAGGGTACGCAGTATTTT,CASSRINEGTQYF
TRBJ2-5,.,TRBV9,TRBD2,TGTGCCAGCAGCGTAATTGGCGGGAGCGGGGAGACCCAGTACTTC,CASSVIGGSGETQYF
TRBJ2-3,.,TRBV18,TRBD2,TGTGCCAGCTCACCGTCTAGCGGGAGGCTAGATACGCAGTACTTT,CASSPSSGRLDTQYF
TRBJ2-2,.,TRBV27,TRBD1,TGTGCCAGCACCTTGGACAGGGGGACCGGGGAGCTGTTTTTT,CASTLDRGTGELFF
TRBJ2-3,few,TRBV7-6,.,TGTGCCAGCAGCCCCCAGGCGGCAACTAGCACAGATACGCAGTATTTT,CASSPQAATSTDTQYF
TRBJ2-3,.,TRBV20-1,TRBD2,TGCAGTGCCCCTGACCGGGGGGGCCTGACAGATACGCAGTATTTT,CSAPDRGGLTDTQYF
TRBJ1-5,few,TRBV7-8,.,TGTGCCAGCAGCTTAGGAGTGACAGCGAATCAGCCCCAGCATTTT,CASSLGVTANQPQHF
TRBJ2-7,many,TRBV7-3,TRBD1,TGTGCCAGCAGCTTCGGACAGGGGGAAAAGCGGGACCACTACGAGCAGTACTTC,CASSFGQGEKRDHYEQYF
TRBJ2-3,.,TRBV19,.,TGTGCCAGTTCCCCACGTCCAGATACGCAGTATTTT,CASSPRPDTQYF
TRBJ1-3,few,TRBV6-5,.,TGTGCCAGCAGTTACTCCTCGGGCCCCTCTGGAAACACCATATATTTT,CASSYSSGPSGNTIYF
TRBJ2-7,few,TRBV2,TRBD2,TGTGCCATCAGGAGAACGGGAGGGAGTTACGAGCAGTACTTC,CAIRRTGGSYEQYF
TRBJ2-1,few,TRBV24-1,.,TGTGCCACCAGTGACACCTCGCGAGGGGGGGCCAATGAGCAGTTCTTC,CATSDTSRGGANEQFF
TRBJ2-5,few,TRBV6-5,TRBD2,TGTGCCAGCACCCCCGAAGCGGGGGGGCCCCGGGAGACCCAGTACTTC,CASTPEAGGPRETQYF
TRBJ1-5,.,TRBV21-1,.,TGTGCCAGCAGCACGCACGGGGACGCCCAAGGAGGGCAGCCCCAGCATTTT,CASSTHGDAQGGQPQHF
TRBJ2-7,.,TRBV20-1,.,TGCAGTGCTAGAGCCGGGGGACTCTACGAGCAGTACTTC,CSARAGGLYEQYF
TRBJ1-1,.,TRBV5-1,.,TGCGCCAGCAGCTTCCAGGGCTCGAACACTGAAGCTTTCTTT,CASSFQGSNTEAFF
TRBJ1-6,.,TRBV7-6,.,TGTGCCAGCAGCTCTCAACAGGGAGGTGGTTCACCCCTCCACTTT,CASSSQQGGGSPLHF
TRBJ2-7,many,TRBV20-1,TRBD1,TGCAGTGCCGGGACAGGGCCCTACGAGCAGTACTTC,CSAGTGPYEQYF
TRBJ2-7,.,TRBV5-1,.,TGCGCCAGCAGCTTAACAGCTAGCTCCTACGAGCAGTACTTC,CASSLTASSYEQYF
TRBJ2-1,.,TRBV5-1,.,TGCGCCAGCGCCCCTTGGGCGGGGAGCCTCAATGAGCAGTTCTTC,CASAPWAGSLNEQFF
TRBJ2-1,few,TRBV5-1,TRBD2,TGCGCCAGTCACCGGGGCGGGAGTATCAATGAGCAGTTCTTC,CASHRGGSINEQFF
TRBJ1-4,few,TRBV3-1,.,TGTGCCAGCTCGGCAGGTGGGAGTGAAAAACTGTTTTTT,CASSAGGSEKLFF
TRBJ2-3,few,TRBV5-6,.,TGTGCCAGCAGCTTGTATCGGTCCTCCACAGATACGCAGTATTTT,CASSLYRSSTDTQYF
TRBJ1-2,few,TRBV5-1,.,TGCGCCAGCAGCTTGGGACAGTTCGTTAACTATGGCTACACCTTC,CASSLGQFVNYGYTF
TRBJ1-4,few,TRBV9,.,TGTGCCAGCAGCGTAGCTACGGGCAGGGCAACTAATGAAAAACTGTTTTTT,CASSVATGRATNEKLFF
TRBJ2-7,few,TRBV6-5,TRBD2,TGTGCCAGCAGTTACTCTCCAGGGAGGGACGAGCAGTACTTC,CASSYSPGRDEQYF
TRBJ1-4,.,TRBV28,.,TGTGCCAGCAGTTTAATCGGGGACATAGCAACTAATGAAAAACTGTTTTTT,CASSLIGDIATNEKLFF